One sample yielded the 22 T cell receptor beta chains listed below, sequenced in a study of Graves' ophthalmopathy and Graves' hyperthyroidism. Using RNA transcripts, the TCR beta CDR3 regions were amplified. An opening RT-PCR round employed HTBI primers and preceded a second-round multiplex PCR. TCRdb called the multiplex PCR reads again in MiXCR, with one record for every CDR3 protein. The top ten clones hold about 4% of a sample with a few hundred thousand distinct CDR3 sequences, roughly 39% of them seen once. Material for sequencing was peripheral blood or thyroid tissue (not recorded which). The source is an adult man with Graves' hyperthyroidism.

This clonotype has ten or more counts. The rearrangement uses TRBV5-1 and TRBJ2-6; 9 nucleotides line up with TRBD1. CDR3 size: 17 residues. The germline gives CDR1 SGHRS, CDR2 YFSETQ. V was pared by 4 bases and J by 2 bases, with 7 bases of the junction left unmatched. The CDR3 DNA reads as TGCGCCAGCAGCGCCGGGACAGGGCTTCCTGGGGCCAACGTCCTGACTTTC. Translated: CASSAGTGLPGANVLTF.

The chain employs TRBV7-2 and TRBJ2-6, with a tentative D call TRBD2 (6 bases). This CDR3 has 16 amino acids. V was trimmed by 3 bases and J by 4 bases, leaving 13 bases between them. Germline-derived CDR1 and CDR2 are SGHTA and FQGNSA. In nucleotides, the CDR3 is TGTGCCAGCAGCTTTAGAAGGGAGGCCGGGGCCAACGTCCTGACTTTC. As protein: CASSFRREAGANVLTF.

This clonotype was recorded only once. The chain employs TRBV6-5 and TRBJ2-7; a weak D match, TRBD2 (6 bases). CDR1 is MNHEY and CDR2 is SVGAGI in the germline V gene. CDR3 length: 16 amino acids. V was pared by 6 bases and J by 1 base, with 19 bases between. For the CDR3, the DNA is TGTGCCAGCAGCAGTCCCCGACTAGTTGGGTCCTACGAGCAGTACTTC. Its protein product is CASSSPRLVGSYEQYF.

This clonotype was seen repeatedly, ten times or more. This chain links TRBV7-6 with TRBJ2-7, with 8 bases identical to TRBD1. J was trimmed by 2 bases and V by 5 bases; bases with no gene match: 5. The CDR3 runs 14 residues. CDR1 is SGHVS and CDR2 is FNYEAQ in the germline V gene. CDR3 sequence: CASSPRTGPYEQYF. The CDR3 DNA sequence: TGTGCCAGCAGCCCCCGGACAGGGCCCTACGAGCAGTACTTC.

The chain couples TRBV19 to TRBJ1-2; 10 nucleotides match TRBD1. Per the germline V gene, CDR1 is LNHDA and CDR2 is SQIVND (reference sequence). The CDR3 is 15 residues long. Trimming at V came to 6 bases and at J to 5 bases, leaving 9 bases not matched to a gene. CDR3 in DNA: TGTGCCAGTAGCACCGGGACAGGGGCTAGGTATGGCTACACCTTC. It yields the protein CASSTGTGARYGYTF.

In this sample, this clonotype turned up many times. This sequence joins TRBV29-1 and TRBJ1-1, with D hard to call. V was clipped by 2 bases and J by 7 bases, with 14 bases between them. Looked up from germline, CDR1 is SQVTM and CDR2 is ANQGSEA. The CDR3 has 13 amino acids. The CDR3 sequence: CSVETGDIIEAFF. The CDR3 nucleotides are TGCAGCGTTGAAACGGGAGATATAATTGAAGCTTTCTTT.

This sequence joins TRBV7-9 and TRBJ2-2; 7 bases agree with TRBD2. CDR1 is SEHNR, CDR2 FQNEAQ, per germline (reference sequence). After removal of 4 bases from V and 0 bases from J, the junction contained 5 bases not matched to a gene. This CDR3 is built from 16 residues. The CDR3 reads CASSSLAATNTGELFF. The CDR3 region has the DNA TGTGCCAGCAGCTCTCTAGCGGCTACGAACACCGGGGAGCTGTTTTTT.

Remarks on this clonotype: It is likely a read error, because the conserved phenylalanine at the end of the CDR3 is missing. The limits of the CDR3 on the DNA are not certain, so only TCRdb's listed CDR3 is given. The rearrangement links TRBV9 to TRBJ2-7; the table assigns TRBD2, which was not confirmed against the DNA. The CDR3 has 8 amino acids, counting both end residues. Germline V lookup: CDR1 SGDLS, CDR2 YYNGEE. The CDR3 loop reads CASSVVAG.

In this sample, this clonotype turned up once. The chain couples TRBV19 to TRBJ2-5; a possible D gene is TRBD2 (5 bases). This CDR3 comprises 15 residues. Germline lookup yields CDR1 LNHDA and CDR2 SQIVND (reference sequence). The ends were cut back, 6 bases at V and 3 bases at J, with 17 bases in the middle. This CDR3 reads CASRWMGSTEETQYF. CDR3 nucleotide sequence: TGTGCCAGTAGGTGGATGGGGAGCACTGAAGAGACCCAGTACTTC.

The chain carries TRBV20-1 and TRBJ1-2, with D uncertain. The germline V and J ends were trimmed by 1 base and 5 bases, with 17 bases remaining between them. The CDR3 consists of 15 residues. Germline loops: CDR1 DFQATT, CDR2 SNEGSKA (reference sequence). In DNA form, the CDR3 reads TGCAGTGCTAGAGTCCCAGGTAATGAGCAGTATGGCTACACCTTC. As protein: CSARVPGNEQYGYTF.

Here the CDR3 DNA reads TGTGCCAGCAGCTTCCGGGACAGGGGGGATTTCTACGAGCAGTACTTC. Amino acids: CASSFRDRGDFYEQYF. This rearrangement joins TRBV7-9 to TRBJ2-7; the match to TRBD1 covers 11 bases. Unmatched junction bases numbered 7, after V lost 3 bases and J lost 3 bases. The length of the CDR3 is 16 residues. Looked up from germline, CDR1 is SEHNR and CDR2 is FQNEAQ (reference sequence).

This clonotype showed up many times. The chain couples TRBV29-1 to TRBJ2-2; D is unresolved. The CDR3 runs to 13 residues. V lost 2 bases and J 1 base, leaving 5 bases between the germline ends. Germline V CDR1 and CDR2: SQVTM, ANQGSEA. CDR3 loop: CSVEQENTGELFF. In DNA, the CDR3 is TGCAGCGTTGAACAGGAGAACACCGGGGAGCTGTTTTTT.

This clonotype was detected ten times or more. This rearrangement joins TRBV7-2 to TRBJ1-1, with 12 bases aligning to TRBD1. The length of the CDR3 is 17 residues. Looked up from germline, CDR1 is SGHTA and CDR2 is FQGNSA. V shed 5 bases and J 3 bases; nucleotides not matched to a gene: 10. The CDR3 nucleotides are TGTGCCAGCAGCCCCGCCGGGACAGGGGGCGCGGACACTGAAGCTTTCTTT. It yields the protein CASSPAGTGGADTEAFF.

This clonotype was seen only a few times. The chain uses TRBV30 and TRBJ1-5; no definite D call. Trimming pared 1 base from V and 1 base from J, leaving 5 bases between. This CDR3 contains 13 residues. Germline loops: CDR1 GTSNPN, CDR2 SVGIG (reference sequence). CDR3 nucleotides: TGTGCCTGGAGTGGACGGAGCAATCAGCCCCAGCATTTT. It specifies CAWSGRSNQPQHF.

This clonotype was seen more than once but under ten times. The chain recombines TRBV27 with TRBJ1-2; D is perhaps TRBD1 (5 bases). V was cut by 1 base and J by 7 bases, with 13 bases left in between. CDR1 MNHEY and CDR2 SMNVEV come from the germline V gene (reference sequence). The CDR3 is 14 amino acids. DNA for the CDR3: TGTGCCAGCAGTTTATGGGGCAGAGCCTCTGGCTACACCTTC. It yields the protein CASSLWGRASGYTF.

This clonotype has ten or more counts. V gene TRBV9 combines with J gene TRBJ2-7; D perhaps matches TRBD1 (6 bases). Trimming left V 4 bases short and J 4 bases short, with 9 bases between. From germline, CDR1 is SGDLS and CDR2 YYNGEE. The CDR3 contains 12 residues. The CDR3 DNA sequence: TGTGCCAGCAGCAAACAGGGTTACGAGCAGTACTTC. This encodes CASSKQGYEQYF.

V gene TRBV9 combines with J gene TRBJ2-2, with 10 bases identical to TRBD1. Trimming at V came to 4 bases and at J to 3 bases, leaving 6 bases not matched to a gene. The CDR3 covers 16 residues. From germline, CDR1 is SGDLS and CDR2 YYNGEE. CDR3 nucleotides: TGTGCCAGCAGCCGGGTGACAGGGGGCGACACCGGGGAGCTGTTTTTT. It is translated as CASSRVTGGDTGELFF.

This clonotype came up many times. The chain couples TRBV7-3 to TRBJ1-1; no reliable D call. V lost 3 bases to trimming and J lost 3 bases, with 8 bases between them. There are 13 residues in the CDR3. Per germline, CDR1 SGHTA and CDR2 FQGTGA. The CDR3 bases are TGTGCCAGCAGCTTGACCAGAGACACTGAAGCTTTCTTT. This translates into CASSLTRDTEAFF.

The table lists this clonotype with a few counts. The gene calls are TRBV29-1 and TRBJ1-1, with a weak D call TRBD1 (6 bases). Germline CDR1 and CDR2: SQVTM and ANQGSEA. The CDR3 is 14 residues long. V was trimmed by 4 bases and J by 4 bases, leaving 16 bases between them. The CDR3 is CSVAAGDISTEAFF. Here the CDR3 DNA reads TGCAGCGTTGCGGCAGGGGATATTAGCACTGAAGCTTTCTTT.

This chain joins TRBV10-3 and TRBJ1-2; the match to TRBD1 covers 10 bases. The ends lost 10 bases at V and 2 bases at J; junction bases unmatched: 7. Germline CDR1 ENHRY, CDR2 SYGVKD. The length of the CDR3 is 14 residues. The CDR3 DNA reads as TGTGCCAGCAGACAGGGACAGGGGAACTATGGCTACACCTTC. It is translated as CASRQGQGNYGYTF.

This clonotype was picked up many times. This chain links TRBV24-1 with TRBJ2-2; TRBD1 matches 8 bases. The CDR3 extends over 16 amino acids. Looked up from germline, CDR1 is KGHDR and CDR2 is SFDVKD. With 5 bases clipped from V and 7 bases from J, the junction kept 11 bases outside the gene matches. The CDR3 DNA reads TGTGCCACCAGTGGCGCCCAGGGACAGGAACTCGGGGAGCTGTTTTTT. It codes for CATSGAQGQELGELFF.

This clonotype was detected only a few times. In DNA form, the CDR3 reads TGTGCCAGCTCACCGAGGACAGGCGGCCACGAGCAGTACTTC. Its protein is CASSPRTGGHEQYF. The chain couples TRBV7-9 to TRBJ2-7; 7 bases are shared with TRBD1. The CDR3 loop spans 14 amino acids. Germline lookup yields CDR1 SEHNR and CDR2 FQNEAQ (reference sequence). Unmatched junction bases numbered 12, after V lost 8 bases and J lost 5 bases.